This is a list of T cell receptor beta chains from one sample in a study of beta chain features in type 1 diabetes. Libraries were prepared by immunoSEQ multiplex PCR; TCRdb keeps only in-frame clonotypes and omits some of them. The sample lists about 900,000 clones; roughly a sixth were seen once. Material: naive CD4+ T cells from blood. Receptors originate from a woman aged 18 to 35 in good health. Each CDR3 is given with its conserved first and last residue. Each record gives: V gene, J gene, CDR3 protein.

TRBV15	TRBJ1-3	CATSREFSTGNTIYF
TRBV7-8	TRBJ2-7	CASSSQGLAGNYEQYF
TRBV7-7	TRBJ2-3	CASSSGLPPDTQYF
TRBV5-4	TRBJ2-1	CASSQGTSGIAEHNEQFF
TRBV7-2	TRBJ2-2	CASRRDRNTGELFF
TRBV2	TRBJ2-7	CASSAAGGKYEQYF
TRBV4-3	TRBJ2-1	CASSQISGRVSEQFF
TRBV28	TRBJ2-1	CASSPTFGRHNEQFF
TRBV6-6	TRBJ1-1	CASSIGGGTTEAFF
TRBV15	TRBJ2-7	CATSRDLAGRVDEQYF
TRBV10-3	TRBJ2-3	CAISKTSPIADTQYF
TRBV6-9	TRBJ2-2	CATQRGTGGMPGELFF
TRBV6-6	TRBJ2-5	CASSSTSGGVRETQYF
TRBV7-2	TRBJ2-1	CASSSSGITYNEQFF
TRBV7-9	TRBJ1-2	CASSQGQGYGYTF
TRBV11-1	TRBJ2-1	CASSVRRDSNEQFF
TRBV28	TRBJ1-1	CASRRSVNTEAFF
TRBV7-2	TRBJ1-4	CASRSTGRTNEKLFF
TRBV19	TRBJ2-7	CASSPGIDEQYF
TRBV11-2	TRBJ2-7	CASSLITGSFYEQYF
TRBV6-6	TRBJ1-1	CASSYSMRNTEAFF
TRBV11-2	TRBJ2-1	CASSSHKEQFF
TRBV7-9	TRBJ2-5	CASSQLSSGRKQETQYF
TRBV19	TRBJ1-3	CASSINRISGNTIYF
TRBV6-5	TRBJ2-1	CASSYPQGMDNEQFF
TRBV6-5	TRBJ2-3	CASSILAARDTQYF
TRBV5-4	TRBJ2-5	CASSLERQETQYF
TRBV7-2	TRBJ2-7	CASSLVEGAEQYF
TRBV9	TRBJ2-2	CASSVEGGLAANTGELFF